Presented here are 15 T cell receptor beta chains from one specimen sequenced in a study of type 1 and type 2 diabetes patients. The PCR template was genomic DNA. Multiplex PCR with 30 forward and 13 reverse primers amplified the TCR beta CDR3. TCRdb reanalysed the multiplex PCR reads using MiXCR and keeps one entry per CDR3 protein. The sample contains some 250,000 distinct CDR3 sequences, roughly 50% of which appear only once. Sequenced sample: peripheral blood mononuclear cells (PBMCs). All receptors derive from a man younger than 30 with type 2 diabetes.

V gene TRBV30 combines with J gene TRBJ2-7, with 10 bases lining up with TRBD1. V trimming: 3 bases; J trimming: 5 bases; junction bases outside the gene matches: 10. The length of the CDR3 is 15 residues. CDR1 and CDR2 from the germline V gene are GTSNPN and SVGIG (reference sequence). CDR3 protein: CAWSSRDRGAHEQYF. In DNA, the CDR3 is TGTGCCTGGAGCTCCCGGGACAGGGGAGCCCACGAGCAGTACTTC.

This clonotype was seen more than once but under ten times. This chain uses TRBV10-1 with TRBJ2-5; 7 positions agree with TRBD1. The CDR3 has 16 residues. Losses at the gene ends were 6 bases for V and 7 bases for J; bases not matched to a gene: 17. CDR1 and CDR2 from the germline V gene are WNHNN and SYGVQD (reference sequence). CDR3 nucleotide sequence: TGCGCCAGCAGACCATCCAAAACAGGGGCGGGCGGGACCCAGTACTTC. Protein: CASRPSKTGAGGTQYF.

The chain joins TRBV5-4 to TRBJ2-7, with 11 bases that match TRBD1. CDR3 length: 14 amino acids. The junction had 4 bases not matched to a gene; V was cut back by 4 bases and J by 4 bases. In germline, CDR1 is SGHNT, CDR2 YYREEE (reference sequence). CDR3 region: CASSARDRGYEQYF. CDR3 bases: TGTGCCAGCAGCGCCCGGGACAGGGGGTACGAGCAGTACTTC.

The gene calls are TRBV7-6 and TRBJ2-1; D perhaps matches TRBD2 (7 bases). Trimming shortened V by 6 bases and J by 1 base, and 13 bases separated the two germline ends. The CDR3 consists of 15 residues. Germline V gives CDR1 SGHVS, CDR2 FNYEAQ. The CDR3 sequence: CASREQGGSYNEQFF. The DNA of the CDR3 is TGTGCCAGCAGAGAACAGGGAGGGTCCTACAATGAGCAGTTCTTC.

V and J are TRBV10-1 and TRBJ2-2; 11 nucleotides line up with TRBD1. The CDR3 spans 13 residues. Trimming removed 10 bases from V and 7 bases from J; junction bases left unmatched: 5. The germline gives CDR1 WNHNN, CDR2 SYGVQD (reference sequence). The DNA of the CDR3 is TGCGCCATTAGGACAGGGGGCGACGGGGAGCTGTTTTTT. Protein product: CAIRTGGDGELFF.

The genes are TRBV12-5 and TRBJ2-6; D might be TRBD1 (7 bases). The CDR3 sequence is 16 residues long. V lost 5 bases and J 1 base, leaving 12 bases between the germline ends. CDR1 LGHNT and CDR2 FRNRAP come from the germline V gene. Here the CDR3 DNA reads TGTGCTAGTGGTATGACAGGGAGGTCTGGGGCCAACGTCCTGACTTTC. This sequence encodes CASGMTGRSGANVLTF.

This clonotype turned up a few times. CDR3 residues: CASSLASLGRGGDEQFF. The CDR3 DNA reads as TGTGCCAGCAGCTTAGCGTCCTTGGGGCGGGGCGGCGATGAGCAGTTCTTC. The chain is built from TRBV7-2 and TRBJ2-1; TRBD2 is a possible D gene (6 bases). Trimming cost V 0 bases and J 8 bases, with 20 bases left between them. CDR3 length: 17 amino acids. The germline V gene encodes CDR1 SGHTA and CDR2 FQGNSA.

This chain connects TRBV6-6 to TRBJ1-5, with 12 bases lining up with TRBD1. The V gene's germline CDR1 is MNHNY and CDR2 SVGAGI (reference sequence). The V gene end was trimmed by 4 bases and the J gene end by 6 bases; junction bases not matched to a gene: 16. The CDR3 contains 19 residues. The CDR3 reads CASSLRAGTGGKGTQPQHF. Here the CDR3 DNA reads TGTGCCAGCAGTTTAAGGGCGGGGACAGGGGGCAAAGGGACTCAGCCCCAGCATTTT.

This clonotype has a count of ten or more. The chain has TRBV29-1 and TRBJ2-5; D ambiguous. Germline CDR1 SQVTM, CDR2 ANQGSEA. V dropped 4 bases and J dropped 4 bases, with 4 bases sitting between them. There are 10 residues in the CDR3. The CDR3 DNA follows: TGCAGCGTTGTCTTAGAGACCCAGTACTTC. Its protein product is CSVVLETQYF.

CDR3: CASSLGGGKNAGELFF. CDR3 sequence (DNA): TGTGCCAGCAGCTTAGGGGGTGGAAAAAATGCCGGGGAGCTGTTTTTT. The chain uses TRBV7-6 and TRBJ2-2; D remains ambiguous. The V gene's germline CDR1 is SGHVS and CDR2 FNYEAQ. Trimming removed 1 base from V and 6 bases from J, with 15 bases in between. The CDR3 runs 16 residues.

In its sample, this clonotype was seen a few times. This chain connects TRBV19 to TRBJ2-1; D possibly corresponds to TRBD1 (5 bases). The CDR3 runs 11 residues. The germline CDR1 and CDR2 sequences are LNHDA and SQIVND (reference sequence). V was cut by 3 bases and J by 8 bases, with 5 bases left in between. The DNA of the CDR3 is TGTGCCAGTAGTATGGGGCATGAGCAGTTCTTC. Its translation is CASSMGHEQFF.

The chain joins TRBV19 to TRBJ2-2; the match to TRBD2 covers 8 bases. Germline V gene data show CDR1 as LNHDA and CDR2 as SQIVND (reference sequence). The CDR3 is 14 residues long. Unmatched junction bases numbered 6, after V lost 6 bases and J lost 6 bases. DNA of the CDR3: TGTGCCAGTAGGGGTAGCGGGATTGCCGGGGAGCTGTTTTTT. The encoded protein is CASRGSGIAGELFF.

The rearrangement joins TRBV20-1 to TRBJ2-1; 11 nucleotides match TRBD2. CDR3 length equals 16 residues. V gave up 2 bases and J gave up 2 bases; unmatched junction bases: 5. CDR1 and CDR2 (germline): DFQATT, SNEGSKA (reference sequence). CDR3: CSARRLAGGPYNEQFF. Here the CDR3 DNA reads TGCAGTGCTAGAAGGCTAGCGGGGGGACCCTACAATGAGCAGTTCTTC.

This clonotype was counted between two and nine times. The CDR3 DNA is TGTGCCAGCAGTTATACCACAGATACGCAGTATTTT. Translating gives CASSYTTDTQYF. The rearrangement links TRBV7-2 to TRBJ2-3; D uncertain. Germline V lookup: CDR1 SGHTA, CDR2 FQGNSA. The ends were cut back, 6 bases at V and 2 bases at J, with 6 bases in the middle. The CDR3 extends over 12 amino acids.

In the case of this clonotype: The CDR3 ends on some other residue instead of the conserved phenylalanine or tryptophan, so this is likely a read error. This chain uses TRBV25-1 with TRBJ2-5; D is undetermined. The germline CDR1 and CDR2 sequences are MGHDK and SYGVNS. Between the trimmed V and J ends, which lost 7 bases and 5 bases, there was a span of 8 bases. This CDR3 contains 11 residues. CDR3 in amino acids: CASKNRETQYL. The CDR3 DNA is TGTGCCAGCAAAAATCGGGAGACCCAGTACCTC.